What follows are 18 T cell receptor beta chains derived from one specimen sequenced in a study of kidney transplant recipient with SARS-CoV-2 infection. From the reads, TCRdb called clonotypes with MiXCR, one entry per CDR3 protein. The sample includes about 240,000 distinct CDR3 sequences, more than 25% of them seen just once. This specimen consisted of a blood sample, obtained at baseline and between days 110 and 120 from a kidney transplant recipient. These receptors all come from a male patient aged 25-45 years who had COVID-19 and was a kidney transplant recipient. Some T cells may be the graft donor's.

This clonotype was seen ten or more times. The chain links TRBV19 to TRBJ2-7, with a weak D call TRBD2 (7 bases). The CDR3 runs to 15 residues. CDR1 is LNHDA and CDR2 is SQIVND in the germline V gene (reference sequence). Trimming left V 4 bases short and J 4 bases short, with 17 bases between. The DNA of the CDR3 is TGTGCCAGTAGTAAACAGGGAGGCGGGAGATACGAGCAGTACTTC. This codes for CASSKQGGGRYEQYF.

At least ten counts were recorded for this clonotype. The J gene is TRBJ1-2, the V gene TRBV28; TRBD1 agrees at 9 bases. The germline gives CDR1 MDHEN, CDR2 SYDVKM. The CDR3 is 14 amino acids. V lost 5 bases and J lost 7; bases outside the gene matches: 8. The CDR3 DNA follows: TGTGCCAGCAGTCCGGGACAGGGAGTACCTGGCTACACCTTC. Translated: CASSPGQGVPGYTF.

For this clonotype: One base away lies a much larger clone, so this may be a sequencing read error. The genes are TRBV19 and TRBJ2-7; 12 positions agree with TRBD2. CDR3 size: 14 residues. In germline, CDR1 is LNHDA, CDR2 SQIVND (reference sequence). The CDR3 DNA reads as TGTACCAGTAGATCTAGCGGGAGGGCCTACGAGCAGTACTTC. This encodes CTSRSSGRAYEQYF.

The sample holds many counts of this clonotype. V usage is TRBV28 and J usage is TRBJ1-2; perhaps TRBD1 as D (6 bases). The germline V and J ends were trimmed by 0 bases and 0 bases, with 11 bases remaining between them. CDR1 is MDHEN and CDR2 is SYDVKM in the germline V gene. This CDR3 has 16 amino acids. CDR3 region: CASSLWDRRSNYGYTF. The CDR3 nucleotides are TGTGCCAGCAGTTTATGGGACAGACGATCTAACTATGGCTACACCTTC.

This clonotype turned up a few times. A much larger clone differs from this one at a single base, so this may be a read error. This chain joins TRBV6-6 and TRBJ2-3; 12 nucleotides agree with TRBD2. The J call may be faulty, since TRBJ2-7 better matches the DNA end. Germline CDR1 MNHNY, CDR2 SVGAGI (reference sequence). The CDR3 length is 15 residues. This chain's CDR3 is CASSYTTSGSYGQYF. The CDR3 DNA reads TGTGCCAGCAGTTACACGACTAGCGGGAGTTACGGGCAGTACTTC.

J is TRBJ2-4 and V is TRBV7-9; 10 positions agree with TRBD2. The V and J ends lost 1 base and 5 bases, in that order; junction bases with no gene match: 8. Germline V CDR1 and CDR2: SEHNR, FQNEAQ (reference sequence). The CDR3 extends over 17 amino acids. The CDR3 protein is CASSLGSEREGQNIQYF. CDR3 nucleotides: TGTGCCAGCAGCTTAGGTTCCGAGCGGGAGGGGCAAAACATTCAGTACTTC.

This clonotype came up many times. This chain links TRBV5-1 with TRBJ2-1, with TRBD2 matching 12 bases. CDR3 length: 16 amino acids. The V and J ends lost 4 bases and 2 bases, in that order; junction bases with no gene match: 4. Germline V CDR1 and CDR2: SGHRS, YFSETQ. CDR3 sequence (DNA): TGCGCCAGCAGCATAGGGACTAGCGGGCCCTACAATGAGCAGTTCTTC. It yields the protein CASSIGTSGPYNEQFF.

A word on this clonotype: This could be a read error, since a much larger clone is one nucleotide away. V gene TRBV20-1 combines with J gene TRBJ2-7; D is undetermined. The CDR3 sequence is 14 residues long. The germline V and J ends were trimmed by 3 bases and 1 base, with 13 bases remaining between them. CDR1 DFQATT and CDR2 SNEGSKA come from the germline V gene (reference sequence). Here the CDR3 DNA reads TGCAGTGCTAGGGGCCAGCCCCCATCCTACGAGCAGTACTTC. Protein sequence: CSARGQPPSYEQYF.

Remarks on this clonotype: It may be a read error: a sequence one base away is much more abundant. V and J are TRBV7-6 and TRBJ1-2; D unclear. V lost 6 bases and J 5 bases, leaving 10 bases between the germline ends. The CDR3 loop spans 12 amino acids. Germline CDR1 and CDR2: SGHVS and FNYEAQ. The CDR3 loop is CASRPWVYGYTF. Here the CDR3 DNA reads TGTGCCAGCAGACCCTGGGTTTATGGCTACACCTTC.

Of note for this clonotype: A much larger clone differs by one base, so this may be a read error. As DNA, the CDR3 is TGTGCCAGCAGTTTAACGGGTTATGGCTACACCTTC. It translates to CASSLTGYGYTF. The chain joins TRBV28 to TRBJ1-2, with D hard to call. V lost 2 bases and J 5 bases, leaving 6 bases between the germline ends. The germline V gene encodes CDR1 MDHEN and CDR2 SYDVKM. The CDR3 runs to 12 residues.

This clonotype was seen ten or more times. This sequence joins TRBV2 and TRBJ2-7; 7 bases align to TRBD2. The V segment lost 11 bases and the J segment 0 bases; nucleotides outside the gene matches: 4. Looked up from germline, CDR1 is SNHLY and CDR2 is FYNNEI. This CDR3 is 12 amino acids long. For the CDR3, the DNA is TGTGCCGGCGGACTAGACTCCTACGAGCAGTACTTC. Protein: CAGGLDSYEQYF.

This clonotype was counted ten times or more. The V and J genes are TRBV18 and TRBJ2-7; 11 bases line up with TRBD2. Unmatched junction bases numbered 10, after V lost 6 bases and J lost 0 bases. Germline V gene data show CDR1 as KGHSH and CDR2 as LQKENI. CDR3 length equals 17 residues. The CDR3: CASSPRTSGSSSYEQYF. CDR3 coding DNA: TGTGCCAGCTCCCCAAGGACTAGCGGGTCCAGCTCCTACGAGCAGTACTTC.

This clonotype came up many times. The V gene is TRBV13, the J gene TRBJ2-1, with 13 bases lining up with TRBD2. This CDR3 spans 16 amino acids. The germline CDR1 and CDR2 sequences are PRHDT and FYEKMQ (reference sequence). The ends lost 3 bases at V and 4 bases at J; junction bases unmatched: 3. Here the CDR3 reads CASSFPGLAGYNEQFF. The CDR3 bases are TGTGCCAGCAGCTTCCCGGGACTAGCGGGATACAATGAGCAGTTCTTC.

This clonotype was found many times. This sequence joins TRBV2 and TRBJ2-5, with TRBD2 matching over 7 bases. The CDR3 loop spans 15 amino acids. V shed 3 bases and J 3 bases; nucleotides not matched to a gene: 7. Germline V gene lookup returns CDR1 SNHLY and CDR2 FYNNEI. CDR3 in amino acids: CASSDVGGTKETQYF. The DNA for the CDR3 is TGTGCCAGCAGTGATGTCGGGGGGACTAAAGAGACCCAGTACTTC.

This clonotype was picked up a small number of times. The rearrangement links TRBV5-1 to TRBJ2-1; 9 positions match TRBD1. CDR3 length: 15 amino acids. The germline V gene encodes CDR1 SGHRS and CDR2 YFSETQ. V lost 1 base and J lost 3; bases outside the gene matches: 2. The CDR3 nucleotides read TGCGCCAGCAGCTTGCAGGGACAGGGCTACAATGAGCAGTTCTTC. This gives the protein CASSLQGQGYNEQFF.

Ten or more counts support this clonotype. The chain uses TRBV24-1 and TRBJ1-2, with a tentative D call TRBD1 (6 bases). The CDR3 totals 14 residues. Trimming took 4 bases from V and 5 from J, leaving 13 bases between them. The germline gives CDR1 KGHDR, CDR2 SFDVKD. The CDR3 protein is CATSDRDKGYGYTF. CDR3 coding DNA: TGTGCCACCAGTGACAGGGACAAGGGGTATGGCTACACCTTC.

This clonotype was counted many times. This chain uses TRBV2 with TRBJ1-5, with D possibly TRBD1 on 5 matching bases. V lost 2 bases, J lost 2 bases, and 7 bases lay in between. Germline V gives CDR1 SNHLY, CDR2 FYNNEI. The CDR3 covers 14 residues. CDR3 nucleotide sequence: TGTGCCAGCAGTGAAATGGGGGGCAATCAGCCCCAGCATTTT. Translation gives CASSEMGGNQPQHF.

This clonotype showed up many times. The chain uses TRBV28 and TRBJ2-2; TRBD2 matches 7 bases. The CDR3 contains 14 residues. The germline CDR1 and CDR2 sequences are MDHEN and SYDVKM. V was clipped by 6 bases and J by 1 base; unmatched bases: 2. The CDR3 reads CASSRGENTGELFF. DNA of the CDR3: TGTGCCAGCAGCCGGGGGGAGAACACCGGGGAGCTGTTTTTT.